One and the same sample provided the 26 T cell receptor beta chains below, sequenced in a study of CD8 T cells in Susac syndrome. After extraction with the RNeasy kit, 0.5 to 1 ug of the RNA was reverse transcribed using random hexamers. TCRdb processed the immunoSEQ multiplex PCR reads anew with MiXCR; each CDR3 protein has one entry. This sample has 250,000 to 300,000 distinct CDR3 sequences; roughly 85% occur once, and the top ten carry roughly 0.21%. Sequenced sample: CD8+ T cells from PBMCs. The origin of the receptors is a human donor with multiple sclerosis.

This chain joins TRBV6-6 and TRBJ2-1; possible D gene TRBD2, 5 bases. The CDR3 has 15 residues. Germline V gives CDR1 MNHNY, CDR2 SVGAGI (reference sequence). Trimming removed 0 bases from V and 8 bases from J, with 14 bases in between. CDR3: CASSYSELGAHEQFF. The DNA for the CDR3 is TGTGCCAGCAGTTACTCGGAACTAGGAGCTCATGAGCAGTTCTTC.

V gene TRBV10-3 combines with J gene TRBJ2-7; D is perhaps TRBD1 (5 bases). The germline gives CDR1 ENHRY, CDR2 SYGVKD. The CDR3 covers 15 residues. Trimming stripped 3 bases from V and 3 bases from J, with 15 bases between. The CDR3 DNA is TGTGCCATCAGTGATTGGGCAGGGTCACGCTACGAGCAGTACTTC. It codes for CAISDWAGSRYEQYF.

The rearrangement uses TRBV7-8 and TRBJ2-2, with a weak D call TRBD2 (6 bases). The CDR3 has 15 amino acids. Germline V gene data show CDR1 as SGHVS and CDR2 as FQNEAQ. V was cut by 2 bases and J by 9 bases, with 16 bases left in between. The CDR3 loop is CASSLNGGRVWELFF. The CDR3 bases are TGTGCCAGCAGCTTAAATGGGGGGAGAGTCTGGGAGCTGTTTTTT.

This chain uses TRBV28 with TRBJ2-5; 11 bases agree with TRBD2. This CDR3 is built from 17 residues. Germline V gene lookup returns CDR1 MDHEN and CDR2 SYDVKM. The J segment lost 3 bases and the V segment lost 5 bases, leaving 11 bases of the junction unmatched. This chain's CDR3 is CASSLDPGLAEEETQYF. The CDR3 region has the DNA TGTGCCAGCAGTCTAGACCCGGGACTAGCGGAGGAAGAGACCCAGTACTTC.

The chain joins TRBV28 to TRBJ2-2, with D perhaps matching TRBD2 (6 bases). Germline lookup yields CDR1 MDHEN and CDR2 SYDVKM. The V end lost 6 bases, the J end lost 7 bases, and 12 bases lay between the germline ends. The CDR3 is 13 residues long. This CDR3 reads CASSYTGGGELFF. The CDR3 DNA reads TGTGCCAGCAGCTACACCGGGGGCGGGGAGCTGTTTTTT. The whole variable domain, filled in from reference TRBV28 and TRBJ2-2, reads DVKVTQSSRYLVKRTGEKVFLECVQDMDHENMFWYRQDPGLGLRLIYFSYDVKMKEKGDIPEGYSVSREKKERFSLILESASTNQTSMYLCASSYTGGGELFFGEGSRLTVL.

This clonotype was observed a single time. The chain is built from TRBV21-1 and TRBJ1-2; the D segment call TRBD1 is taken from the table without a DNA check. TRBV21-1 is reported as a pseudogene. The CDR3 totals 13 residues. The CDR3 here is CASGRQGYYGYTF. DNA of the CDR3: TGTGCCAGCGGCCGACAGGGGTACTATGGCTACACCTTC.

This sequence joins TRBV7-9 and TRBJ2-3; 12 bases map to TRBD2. V lost 5 bases to trimming and J lost 0 bases; unmatched junction nucleotides: 6. This CDR3 comprises 17 residues. Germline V gene lookup returns CDR1 SEHNR and CDR2 FQNEAQ (reference sequence). As DNA, the CDR3 is TGTGCCAGCAGCGTCGGACTAGCGGGAACTAGCACAGATACGCAGTATTTT. It is translated as CASSVGLAGTSTDTQYF.

The V and J genes are TRBV29-1 and TRBJ1-1; 7 bases map to TRBD1. Germline loops: CDR1 SQVTM, CDR2 ANQGSEA. The V gene end was trimmed by 7 bases and the J gene end by 1 base; junction bases not matched to a gene: 12. The CDR3 loop spans 15 amino acids. The CDR3 is CSAGNRGQPNTEAFF. CDR3 DNA: TGCAGCGCCGGTAACCGGGGACAGCCGAACACTGAAGCTTTCTTT.

This clonotype has only a few counts. J is TRBJ2-7 and V is TRBV3-1; D gene uncertain. Germline V CDR1 and CDR2: LGHDT, YNNKEL (reference sequence). V lost 3 bases and J 1 base, leaving 16 bases between the germline ends. This CDR3 region has 16 residues. For the CDR3, the DNA is TGTGCCAGCAGCCAGACTGTCGACATCATGTCCTACGAGCAGTACTTC. Amino acids: CASSQTVDIMSYEQYF.

The V call is TRBV27, the J call TRBJ2-1; D could derive from TRBD1 or TRBD2 (5 bases each). This CDR3 contains 12 residues. The germline V and J ends were trimmed by 4 bases and 7 bases, with 8 bases remaining between them. Germline CDR1 is MNHEY and CDR2 is SMNVEV (reference sequence). The CDR3 DNA reads as TGTGCCAGCAGTTGGGACCGAAATGAGCAGTTCTTC. It encodes CASSWDRNEQFF.

The V call is TRBV4-3, the J call TRBJ2-3; D possibly corresponds to TRBD2 (6 bases). The CDR3 extends over 15 amino acids. Trimming removed 0 bases from V and 2 bases from J, with 9 bases in between. Germline V CDR1 and CDR2: LGHNA, YSLEER. CDR3 sequence reads: CASSQELADTDTQYF. The CDR3 DNA follows: TGCGCCAGCAGCCAAGAACTAGCAGACACAGATACGCAGTATTTT.

The chain couples TRBV7-9 to TRBJ1-2; D possibly corresponds to TRBD1 (5 bases). The CDR3 has 16 residues. The V and J ends lost 2 bases and 7 bases respectively, with 20 bases between them. Germline lookup yields CDR1 SEHNR and CDR2 FQNEAQ (reference sequence). This CDR3 reads CASSLFITTTDTGYTF. In DNA, the CDR3 is TGTGCCAGCAGCTTATTCATAACGACGACAGATACTGGCTACACCTTC. The full variable domain, with the rest looked up from reference TRBV7-9 and TRBJ1-2, is DTGVSQNPRHKITKRGQNVTFRCDPISEHNRLYWYRQTLGQGPEFLTYFQNEAQLEKSRLLSDRFSAERPKGSFSTLEIQRTEQGDSAMYLCASSLFITTTDTGYTFGSGTRLTVV.

The rearrangement uses TRBV12-3 or TRBV12-4 and TRBJ1-2, with 8 bases matching TRBD1. V shed 5 bases, J shed 4 bases, and the junction held 3 bases outside the gene matches. This CDR3 is built from 13 residues. As DNA, the CDR3 is TGTGCCAGCAGTGACAGGGGCGTCTATGGCTACACCTTC. Protein: CASSDRGVYGYTF.

In regard to this clonotype: Mismatch with germline at one junction end may stem from a read error. V usage is TRBV12-3 or TRBV12-4 and J usage is TRBJ2-7, with D perhaps TRBD2 (6 bases). CDR3 size: 17 residues. The DNA for the CDR3 is TGTGCCAACAGTTTAGCGGCGCTCATGACCGAGACCTACGAGCAGTACTTC. Translation gives CANSLAALMTETYEQYF.

J is TRBJ2-1 and V is TRBV27; D is tentatively TRBD1 or TRBD2 (5 bases each). The germline gives CDR1 MNHEY, CDR2 SMNVEV (reference sequence). This CDR3 is built from 15 residues. V lost 3 bases and J lost 8, with 17 bases in between. The CDR3, as DNA: TGTGCCAGCAGTTTCGAAGACGGGGCTTTGGATGAGCAGTTCTTC. Translating gives CASSFEDGALDEQFF.

This clonotype was recorded a few times. The rearrangement joins TRBV13 to TRBJ2-1; 7 bases agree with TRBD2. Germline loops: CDR1 PRHDT, CDR2 FYEKMQ (reference sequence). Trimming cost V 5 bases and J 6 bases; bases outside gene matches: 16. The length of the CDR3 is 17 residues. CDR3 DNA: TGTGCCAGCAGCCCGGAGGGTAGCGGGTCCCGTGGCAATGAGCAGTTCTTC. Amino acid sequence: CASSPEGSGSRGNEQFF.

V usage is TRBV28 and J usage is TRBJ2-5; 12 bases line up with TRBD2. Germline-derived CDR1 and CDR2 are MDHEN and SYDVKM. The CDR3 runs to 16 residues. Trimming took 6 bases from V and 4 from J; bases not matched to a gene: 9. CDR3 amino acids: CASRRGLAGSGETQYF. CDR3 bases: TGTGCCAGCAGACGAGGACTAGCGGGATCTGGAGAGACCCAGTACTTC.

The chain is built from TRBV27 and TRBJ2-3; TRBD2 might be the D (6 bases). Looked up from germline, CDR1 is MNHEY and CDR2 is SMNVEV (reference sequence). The CDR3 runs to 16 residues. The ends were cut back, 2 bases at V and 4 bases at J, with 16 bases in the middle. The CDR3 bases are TGTGCCAGCAGTTTACTTTGGGACTCGGTGCCAGATACGCAGTATTTT. Translating it yields CASSLLWDSVPDTQYF.

The CDR3 spells CASSEASSEHEKLFF. For the CDR3, the DNA is TGTGCCAGCAGTGAAGCGAGCAGTGAACATGAAAAACTGTTTTTT. The V and J genes are TRBV2 and TRBJ1-4; D is undetermined. CDR1 is SNHLY and CDR2 is FYNNEI in the germline V gene. V was pared by 0 bases and J by 6 bases, with 11 bases between. The CDR3 has 15 residues. The full variable domain, with the rest looked up from reference TRBV2 and TRBJ1-4, is EPEVTQTPSHQVTQMGQEVILRCVPISNHLYFYWYRQILGQKVEFLVSFYNNEISEKSEIFDDQFSVERPDGSNFTLKIRSTKLEDSAMYFCASSEASSEHEKLFFGSGTQLSVL.

This clonotype was recorded once. The rearrangement links TRBV3-1 to TRBJ2-1; 14 bases line up with TRBD2. V trimming: 0 bases; J trimming: 5 bases; junction bases outside the gene matches: 9. There are 19 residues in the CDR3. In germline, CDR1 is LGHDT, CDR2 YNNKEL (reference sequence). The DNA of the CDR3 is TGTGCCAGCAGCCAAGATTTGGGGACTAGCGGGAGATTCGACAATGAGCAGTTCTTC. Translation gives CASSQDLGTSGRFDNEQFF.

This chain links TRBV28 with TRBJ2-3, with TRBD1 matching 10 bases. This CDR3 comprises 16 residues. The junction had 5 bases not matched to a gene; V was cut back by 2 bases and J by 3 bases. CDR1 and CDR2 (germline): MDHEN, SYDVKM. CDR3 loop: CASSLPGQGETDTQYF. CDR3 bases: TGTGCCAGCAGTTTACCCGGACAGGGGGAAACAGATACGCAGTATTTT.

CDR3 sequence: CASSPSGTKYNEQFF. The CDR3 DNA reads TGTGCCAGCAGTCCGTCCGGGACAAAATACAATGAGCAGTTCTTC. V gene TRBV28 combines with J gene TRBJ2-1; D possibly corresponds to TRBD1 (6 bases). V was shortened by 5 bases and J by 4 bases, with 15 bases between the two germline ends. Germline values: CDR1 MDHEN, CDR2 SYDVKM. The CDR3 runs 15 residues.

This clonotype has a handful of counts. The chain recombines TRBV6-2 or TRBV6-3 with TRBJ2-1; 8 bases agree with TRBD1. From germline, CDR1 is MNHEY and CDR2 SVGEGT. V lost 9 bases, J lost 2 bases, and 3 bases stayed unmatched. The CDR3 is made up of 13 amino acids. CDR3 nucleotides: TGTGCCAGTGACAGGGGAGCCTACAATGAGCAGTTCTTC. Protein product: CASDRGAYNEQFF.

This chain joins TRBV15 and TRBJ2-4; TRBD2 agrees at 13 bases. V lost 1 base to trimming and J lost 4 bases; unmatched junction nucleotides: 16. The CDR3 length is 21 residues. Germline V lookup: CDR1 LNHNV, CDR2 YYDKDF (reference sequence). CDR3 sequence reads: CATSRGLSILAGGLAKNIQYF. CDR3 DNA sequence: TGTGCCACCAGCAGAGGACTGAGTATACTAGCGGGAGGGCTAGCAAAAAACATTCAGTACTTC.

The chain combines TRBV2 with TRBJ2-1; 7 positions agree with TRBD2. This CDR3 spans 14 amino acids. Germline assignment: CDR1 SNHLY and CDR2 FYNNEI. V shed 3 bases and J 8 bases; nucleotides not matched to a gene: 7. The CDR3 sequence: CASSDWREKDEQFF. CDR3 in DNA: TGTGCCAGCAGTGACTGGCGGGAGAAGGATGAGCAGTTCTTC. Based on the CDR3 plus reference TRBV2 and TRBJ2-1, the full variable domain is EPEVTQTPSHQVTQMGQEVILRCVPISNHLYFYWYRQILGQKVEFLVSFYNNEISEKSEIFDDQFSVERPDGSNFTLKIRSTKLEDSAMYFCASSDWREKDEQFFGPGTRLTVL.

The table lists this clonotype with a count of one. The chain employs TRBV12-3 or TRBV12-4 and TRBJ2-5, with a tentative D call TRBD1 (5 bases). The CDR3 loop spans 16 amino acids. V was shortened by 3 bases and J by 4 bases, with 18 bases between the two germline ends. In nucleotides, the CDR3 is TGTGCCAGCAGTTTCTCCCTCCCAGGGCCCGGAGAGACCCAGTACTTC. It translates to CASSFSLPGPGETQYF.